One sample yielded the 29 T cell receptor beta chains listed below, sequenced in a study of blood T cell repertoires in COVID-19. The assay was immunoSEQ multiplex PCR, and TCRdb's table has in-frame clones only and misses some. The sample has tens of thousands of clones, roughly 80% seen once; the top ten hold 12%. The sequencing sample was made of peripheral blood. The receptors originated from a man older than 75 with acute or convalescent COVID-19.

V gene TRBV2 combines with J gene TRBJ1-5; TRBD1 agrees at 7 bases. Trimming took 6 bases from V and 1 from J; bases not matched to a gene: 3. There are 14 residues in the CDR3. The germline V gene has CDR1 SNHLY and CDR2 FYNNEI. CDR3: CASRGQVSNQPQHF. The CDR3 DNA is TGTGCCAGCAGAGGACAGGTCAGCAATCAGCCCCAGCATTTT. Variable domain in full (rest from reference TRBV2 and TRBJ1-5): EPEVTQTPSHQVTQMGQEVILRCVPISNHLYFYWYRQILGQKVEFLVSFYNNEISEKSEIFDDQFSVERPDGSNFTLKIRSTKLEDSAMYFCASRGQVSNQPQHFGDGTRLSIL.

This clone occurred once. V usage is TRBV3-1 (or the pseudogene TRBV3-2) and J usage is TRBJ2-1; 14 bases fit TRBD2. The CDR3 sequence is 15 residues long. Germline loops: CDR1 LGHDT, CDR2 YNNKEL (reference sequence). Unmatched junction bases numbered 5, after V lost 6 bases and J lost 7 bases. CDR3 nucleotides: TGTGCCAGCAGGAAGACTAGCGGGGGGGCAAATGAGCAGTTCTTC. This codes for CASRKTSGGANEQFF.

The chain carries TRBV6-1 and TRBJ1-2; 7 positions agree with TRBD1. The V segment lost 0 bases and the J segment 7 bases; nucleotides outside the gene matches: 5. The CDR3 contains 14 residues. The germline gives CDR1 MNHNS, CDR2 SASEGT. DNA of the CDR3: TGTGCCAGCAGTGAAGCAGGAGGGGGCACTGGCTACACCTTC. Encoded protein: CASSEAGGGTGYTF.

The chain links TRBV19 to TRBJ2-3, with D possibly TRBD2 on 5 matching bases. CDR1 and CDR2 (germline): LNHDA, SQIVND (reference sequence). The V end was cut by 1 base, the J end by 0 bases, with 8 bases between. There are 15 residues in the CDR3. The CDR3 protein is CASSIAAGSTDTQYF. CDR3 coding DNA: TGTGCCAGTAGTATAGCGGCGGGTAGCACAGATACGCAGTATTTT.

The CDR3 region has the DNA TGTGCCAGCAGCTTACCAGGGTTCAACACTGAAGCTTTCTTT. Its translation: CASSLPGFNTEAFF. The V and J genes are TRBV7-8 and TRBJ1-1; a possible D gene is TRBD1 (5 bases). The CDR3 runs to 14 residues. The V and J ends lost 2 bases and 2 bases respectively, with 9 bases between them. The germline gives CDR1 SGHVS, CDR2 FQNEAQ.

This chain connects TRBV9 to TRBJ1-2, with 10 positions matching TRBD1. Unmatched junction bases numbered 11, after V lost 0 bases and J lost 6 bases. CDR1 SGDLS and CDR2 YYNGEE come from the germline V gene. CDR3 size: 17 residues. CDR3 loop: CASSVAIVGDRGDGYTF. CDR3 sequence (DNA): TGTGCCAGCAGCGTAGCTATCGTTGGGGACAGGGGTGATGGCTACACCTTC.

The chain carries TRBV25-1 and TRBJ1-2, with TRBD1 identical over 9 bases. V dropped 4 bases and J dropped 5; count of bases not matched to a gene: 5. This CDR3 is built from 14 residues. Looked up from germline, CDR1 is MGHDK and CDR2 is SYGVNS. The CDR3 reads CASSALGQGYGYTF. The CDR3 bases are TGTGCCAGCAGTGCCTTGGGACAGGGATATGGCTACACCTTC.

This chain connects TRBV20-1 to TRBJ1-1, with 7 bases aligning to TRBD1. The CDR3 is 15 residues long. Germline assignment: CDR1 DFQATT and CDR2 SNEGSKA (reference sequence). V lost 3 bases to trimming and J lost 6 bases; unmatched junction nucleotides: 13. CDR3 loop: CSASDGVRGVAEAFF. The CDR3 DNA follows: TGCAGTGCTAGTGATGGGGTCAGGGGGGTGGCTGAAGCTTTCTTT.

The rearrangement joins TRBV15 to TRBJ2-7; D perhaps matches TRBD2 (6 bases). Germline V gives CDR1 LNHNV, CDR2 YYDKDF (reference sequence). This CDR3 region has 14 residues. Trimming stripped 3 bases from V and 8 bases from J, with 17 bases between. CDR3 sequence reads: CATSSGGRLRKQYF. CDR3 nucleotide sequence: TGTGCCACCAGCAGCGGGGGACGCCTACGGAAGCAGTACTTC. Together with reference TRBV15 and TRBJ2-7, the CDR3 gives the full variable domain: DAMVIQNPRYQVTQFGKPVTLSCSQTLNHNVMYWYQQKSSQAPKLLFHYYDKDFNNEADTPDNFQSRRPNTSFCFLDIRSPGLGDTAMYLCATSSGGRLRKQYFGPGTRLTVT.

CDR3 amino acids: CASSLVSRTEAFF. Here the CDR3 DNA reads TGTGCCAGCAGCTTGGTGTCCAGGACTGAAGCTTTCTTT. The rearrangement joins TRBV5-6 to TRBJ1-1, with D unresolved. Looked up from germline, CDR1 is SGHDT and CDR2 is YYEEEE. The CDR3 totals 13 residues. Deletions cut 0 bases from V and 5 bases from J, with 8 bases between.

This clone was picked up one time. The genes are TRBV10-3 and TRBJ1-1, with 10 bases fitting TRBD1. Germline CDR1 and CDR2: ENHRY and SYGVKD. This CDR3 has 15 amino acids. The V and J ends lost 1 base and 4 bases, in that order; junction bases with no gene match: 3. The CDR3 sequence: CAISELTGGFTEAFF. The CDR3 nucleotides are TGTGCCATCAGTGAGTTGACAGGGGGCTTCACTGAAGCTTTCTTT.

This chain uses TRBV5-8 with TRBJ1-1; 11 positions match TRBD1. CDR1 SGHTS and CDR2 YDEGEE come from the germline V gene. The CDR3 covers 17 residues. Trimming at V came to 1 base and at J to 1 base, leaving 6 bases not matched to a gene. The chain's CDR3 is CASSLRGTGGTNTEAFF. The CDR3 region has the DNA TGTGCCAGCAGCTTGAGGGGGACAGGGGGGACGAACACTGAAGCTTTCTTT.

This chain uses TRBV18 with TRBJ1-1, with 9 bases identical to TRBD1. Trimming cost V 3 bases and J 6 bases; bases outside gene matches: 5. Germline V gives CDR1 KGHSH, CDR2 LQKENI. The CDR3 runs 14 residues. Here the CDR3 reads CASSPQDRGAEAFF. The CDR3 region has the DNA TGTGCCAGCTCACCCCAGGACAGGGGTGCTGAAGCTTTCTTT. Filled out from reference TRBV18 and TRBJ1-1, the complete variable domain reads NAGVMQNPRHLVRRRGQEARLRCSPMKGHSHVYWYRQLPEEGLKFMVYLQKENIIDESGMPKERFSAEFPKEGPSILRIQQVVRGDSAAYFCASSPQDRGAEAFFGQGTRLTVV.

This clone appeared once. The J gene is TRBJ2-1, the V gene TRBV7-2, with TRBD2 identical over 7 bases. The CDR3 is 14 residues long. The junction had 3 bases not matched to a gene; V was cut back by 1 base and J by 6 bases. CDR1 SGHTA and CDR2 FQGNSA come from the germline V gene. This CDR3 reads CASSLVREPNEQFF. In DNA, the CDR3 is TGTGCCAGCAGCTTAGTGCGGGAGCCCAATGAGCAGTTCTTC.

The chain carries TRBV3-1 (or the pseudogene TRBV3-2) and TRBJ2-3, with 7 bases aligning to TRBD2. The CDR3 covers 13 residues. Germline V lookup: CDR1 LGHDT, CDR2 YNNKEL (reference sequence). The junction had 3 bases not matched to a gene; V was cut back by 1 base and J by 8 bases. Written as DNA, the CDR3 is TGTGCCAGCAGCCAAGGGGGGGGAAGTACGCAGTATTTT. This gives the protein CASSQGGGSTQYF.

The genes are TRBV5-1 and TRBJ2-1, with 7 bases identical to TRBD2. The germline V gene has CDR1 SGHRS and CDR2 YFSETQ. The V gene end was trimmed by 0 bases and the J gene end by 4 bases; junction bases not matched to a gene: 4. The CDR3 is made up of 15 amino acids. The CDR3 protein is CASSLDGGEYNEQFF. In DNA form, the CDR3 reads TGCGCCAGCAGCTTGGATGGGGGGGAATACAATGAGCAGTTCTTC.

The chain uses TRBV27 and TRBJ2-7; 9 bases agree with TRBD2. Germline V gene data show CDR1 as MNHEY and CDR2 as SMNVEV (reference sequence). This CDR3 is built from 15 residues. J gave up 2 bases and V 3 bases, and 5 bases lay outside the gene matches. The CDR3 sequence is CASSFGAGGTYEQYF. CDR3 bases: TGTGCCAGCAGTTTCGGGGCGGGGGGGACCTACGAGCAGTACTTC.

V gene TRBV6-2 or TRBV6-3 combines with J gene TRBJ2-7, with TRBD2 matching 8 bases. The CDR3 consists of 16 residues. With V trimmed by 5 bases and J by 1 base, 10 bases remained unmatched. In germline, CDR1 is MNHEY, CDR2 SVGEGT. CDR3 protein: CASSTLRGGPSYEQYF. The CDR3 DNA is TGTGCCAGCAGTACACTTCGCGGGGGGCCGTCCTACGAGCAGTACTTC.

The chain joins TRBV7-8 to TRBJ2-7; TRBD2 matches at 10 bases. CDR1 and CDR2 from the germline V gene are SGHVS and FQNEAQ. Trimming removed 1 base from V and 2 bases from J; junction bases left unmatched: 8. The CDR3 extends over 17 amino acids. Here the CDR3 reads CASSLGASGGRTYEQYF. The CDR3 nucleotides read TGTGCCAGCAGCTTAGGGGCTAGCGGGGGTAGGACCTACGAGCAGTACTTC.

The table lists this clone with a count of one. This chain joins TRBV21-1 and TRBJ2-5; TRBD1, as called in the table, went unchecked against the DNA. TRBV21-1 counts as a pseudogene. There are 20 residues in the CDR3. DNA of the CDR3: TGTGCCAGCACAAACCAAGGAGGACAGGGGTCCTGTGATCGCGAAAAGACCCAGTACTTC. It translates to CASTNQGGQGSCDREKTQYF.

This chain links TRBV19 with TRBJ2-3, with TRBD2 identical over 15 bases. Per the germline V gene, CDR1 is LNHDA and CDR2 is SQIVND (reference sequence). This CDR3 contains 17 residues. V was pared by 6 bases and J by 6 bases, with 10 bases of the junction left unmatched. CDR3 sequence (DNA): TGTGCCAGTAGCCGAGGACTAGCGGGGGGGCCGGGGGATACGCAGTATTTT. Protein: CASSRGLAGGPGDTQYF. Drawing the rest from reference TRBV19 and TRBJ2-3, the complete variable domain is DGGITQSPKYLFRKEGQNVTLSCEQNLNHDAMYWYRQDPGQGLRLIYYSQIVNDFQKGDIAEGYSVSREKKESFPLTVTSAQKNPTAFYLCASSRGLAGGPGDTQYFGPGTRLTVL.

This clone was seen once. The chain uses TRBV5-8 and TRBJ1-1, with no clear D. This CDR3 comprises 12 residues. V gave up 4 bases and J gave up 5 bases, with 9 bases separating them. The germline CDR1 and CDR2 sequences are SGHTS and YDEGEE. The CDR3 bases are TGTGCCAGCAGCCGATCGAGAACTGAAGCTTTCTTT. Protein: CASSRSRTEAFF.

The chain links TRBV5-1 to TRBJ2-1; 8 nucleotides align to TRBD2. This CDR3 region has 15 residues. Trimming cost V 4 bases and J 3 bases; bases outside gene matches: 6. The V gene's germline CDR1 is SGHRS and CDR2 YFSETQ. CDR3 in amino acids: CASSPTSGYYNEQFF. The CDR3 DNA reads TGCGCCAGCAGCCCCACTAGCGGCTACTACAATGAGCAGTTCTTC.

A single count supports this clone. The gene calls are TRBV5-4 and TRBJ1-2; weak D call: TRBD1 (6 bases). Trimming shortened V by 4 bases and J by 8 bases, and 18 bases separated the two germline ends. Germline-derived CDR1 and CDR2 are SGHNT and YYREEE (reference sequence). This CDR3 comprises 14 residues. The CDR3 here is CASSMPTGNGGYTF. Here the CDR3 DNA reads TGTGCCAGCAGCATGCCTACAGGGAATGGGGGCTACACCTTC. The complete variable domain, with remaining parts taken from reference TRBV5-4 and TRBJ1-2, reads ETGVTQSPTHLIKTRGQQVTLRCSSQSGHNTVSWYQQALGQGPQFIFQYYREEENGRGNFPPRFSGLQFPNYSSELNVNALELDDSALYLCASSMPTGNGGYTFGSGTRLTVV.

J is TRBJ2-3 and V is TRBV30, with 8 bases lining up with TRBD1. This CDR3 is 14 amino acids long. Germline values: CDR1 GTSNPN, CDR2 SVGIG (reference sequence). V shed 4 bases, J shed 0 bases, and the junction held 3 bases outside the gene matches. CDR3 coding DNA: TGTGCCTGGACGACAGGGGTTAGCACAGATACGCAGTATTTT. It specifies CAWTTGVSTDTQYF.

V and J are TRBV15 and TRBJ1-3; no reliable D call. The CDR3 loop spans 15 amino acids. Deletions cut 0 bases from V and 3 bases from J, with 9 bases between. Looked up from germline, CDR1 is LNHNV and CDR2 is YYDKDF (reference sequence). CDR3 loop: CATSRDLGSGNTIYF. CDR3 DNA: TGTGCCACCAGCAGAGATCTGGGGAGTGGAAACACCATATATTTT.

V gene TRBV6-5 combines with J gene TRBJ1-5; no firm D call. Trimming removed 4 bases from V and 3 bases from J, with 7 bases in between. This CDR3 has 13 amino acids. The V gene's germline CDR1 is MNHEY and CDR2 SVGAGI. Written as DNA, the CDR3 is TGTGCCAGCAGTTTCGCAGTCAATCAGCCCCAGCATTTT. It codes for CASSFAVNQPQHF.

This chain links TRBV4-1 with TRBJ2-7; the match to TRBD1 covers 9 bases. V was clipped by 4 bases and J by 5 bases; unmatched bases: 3. The CDR3 length is 13 residues. The germline CDR1 and CDR2 sequences are MGHRA and YSYEKL. CDR3 bases: TGCGCCAGCAGCCCCCGGACAGGGGACGAGCAGTACTTC. This gives the protein CASSPRTGDEQYF.

The gene calls are TRBV10-3 and TRBJ2-1, with a tentative D call TRBD2 (6 bases). CDR1 is ENHRY, CDR2 SYGVKD, per germline. V lost 2 bases, J lost 1 base, and 15 bases lay in between. CDR3 length: 17 residues. CDR3 residues: CAISEPMGLRSYNEQFF. DNA of the CDR3: TGTGCCATCAGTGAGCCCATGGGACTCCGATCCTACAATGAGCAGTTCTTC.